The 29 T cell receptor beta chains presented below share a single source sample, sequenced in a study of a mutant IDH1 vaccine in newly diagnosed glioma (dated by TCRdb to the early 2020s). Their antigens remain unidentified. Library method: the immunoSEQ multiplex PCR assay. The table was pulled from immuneACCESS by TCRdb, which kept in-frame rearrangements only. Such tables lose some clones; where checked, under half of the loss comes from unresolved V genes, and the rest has no known cause. The sample table shows some 56,000 clones, and approximately 71% are seen once. Jointly, the top ten make up roughly 5% of the sample. This specimen's time point label, interpreted: week 47, end of study. Each vaccine dose was 300 ug of a 20-mer mutant IDH1 peptide in Montanide, given subcutaneously with topical imiquimod. The source material was PBMCs, sampled from a glioma patient whose treatment included an IDH1 peptide vaccine. Receptor source: a man over 45 with glioma.

The V and J genes are TRBV5-6 and TRBJ2-7; 12 bases align to TRBD1. Germline trimming cut 6 bases from V and 7 bases from J; bases unmatched to any gene: 5. The CDR3 runs 13 residues. In germline, CDR1 is SGHDT, CDR2 YYEEEE. The CDR3 DNA reads as TGTGCCAGCACCGGGACAGGGGGCCGGGAGCAGTACTTC. This translates into CASTGTGGREQYF.

The genes are TRBV29-1 and TRBJ2-7; TRBD1 matches at 11 bases. Germline trimming cut 7 bases from V and 6 bases from J; bases unmatched to any gene: 5. The CDR3 sequence is 12 residues long. The germline V gene has CDR1 SQVTM and CDR2 ANQGSEA. CDR3 loop: CSAGQGAGEQYF. CDR3 bases: TGCAGCGCTGGACAGGGGGCGGGCGAGCAGTACTTC.

The genes are TRBV25-1 and TRBJ2-2; D is unresolved. CDR1 MGHDK and CDR2 SYGVNS come from the germline V gene. Trimming shortened V by 6 bases and J by 8 bases, and 13 bases separated the two germline ends. The CDR3 consists of 13 residues. The DNA for the CDR3 is TGTGCCAGCAGCTTCCACTTCGGGGGGGAGCTGTTTTTT. Amino acids: CASSFHFGGELFF.

This clone showed up just a few times. Here the CDR3 DNA reads TGTGCCAGTAGGGTCGAGGATCAGCCCCAGCATTTT. Protein sequence: CASRVEDQPQHF. The chain joins TRBV19 to TRBJ1-5; D is ambiguous. Germline lookup yields CDR1 LNHDA and CDR2 SQIVND (reference sequence). The V and J ends lost 6 bases and 5 bases respectively, with 8 bases between them. CDR3 length: 12 residues.

V gene TRBV5-4 combines with J gene TRBJ1-5; D not resolved. The CDR3 spans 15 residues. Germline V gene data show CDR1 as SGHNT and CDR2 as YYREEE (reference sequence). Trimming took 5 bases from V and 6 from J, leaving 18 bases between them. The DNA for the CDR3 is TGTGCCAGCAGTCCCGACCCGGGCGTACGTCAGCCCCAGCATTTT. It translates to CASSPDPGVRQPQHF.

This clone has only a few counts. This chain links TRBV4-3 with TRBJ1-2; unclear D gene. Germline V gene sequence: CDR1 LGHNA, CDR2 YSLEER. V was clipped by 0 bases and J by 0 bases, with 14 bases between them. The CDR3 consists of 17 residues. The CDR3 sequence: CASSQDLIGRSNYGYTF. In nucleotides, the CDR3 is TGCGCCAGCAGCCAAGATCTTATCGGGCGTTCTAACTATGGCTACACCTTC.

The chain employs TRBV5-1 and TRBJ1-2; 7 nucleotides line up with TRBD1. V was clipped by 4 bases and J by 8 bases; unmatched bases: 11. The length of the CDR3 is 14 residues. The V gene's germline CDR1 is SGHRS and CDR2 YFSETQ. CDR3 coding DNA: TGCGCCAGCAGCACCCAACAGGGGATTGAAGGCTACACCTTC. It yields the protein CASSTQQGIEGYTF.

This clone has a single count. As DNA, the CDR3 is TGTGCCAGCAACCTTGCGGGGGGCACAGATACGCAGTATTTT. Translation gives CASNLAGGTDTQYF. The chain has TRBV7-2 and TRBJ2-3; 7 nucleotides agree with TRBD2. CDR1 SGHTA and CDR2 FQGNSA come from the germline V gene. This CDR3 has 14 amino acids. V was clipped by 7 bases and J by 1 base; unmatched bases: 5.

Concerning this clone itself: At the DNA level, this CDR3 is encoded by other sequences in the same sample as well. The genes are TRBV5-6 and TRBJ1-6; tentative D call: TRBD1 (5 bases). V lost 4 bases and J 8 bases, leaving 7 bases between the germline ends. CDR1 and CDR2 (germline): SGHDT, YYEEEE. The CDR3 is made up of 12 amino acids. CDR3 protein: CASSLGDSPLHF. CDR3 sequence (DNA): TGTGCCAGCAGCCTGGGGGATTCACCCCTCCACTTT.

The chain recombines TRBV4-2 with TRBJ1-2, with a tentative D call TRBD1 (5 bases). V was trimmed by 0 bases and J by 2 bases, leaving 13 bases between them. From germline, CDR1 is LGHNA and CDR2 YNFKEQ. CDR3 length equals 16 residues. The CDR3 spells CASSQDGGSANYGYTF. The DNA for the CDR3 is TGTGCCAGCAGCCAAGATGGGGGGAGTGCAAACTATGGCTACACCTTC.

The chain employs TRBV7-2 and TRBJ1-2; D is ambiguous. Germline loops: CDR1 SGHTA, CDR2 FQGNSA. The CDR3 is 15 amino acids. Trimming took off 4 bases at V and 5 bases at J, with 17 bases between the two ends. The CDR3 loop is CASSSPLRDRYGYTF. The CDR3 bases are TGTGCCAGCAGCTCCCCTCTTCGGGATAGATATGGCTACACCTTC.

V and J are TRBV5-6 and TRBJ2-7; tentatively, D is TRBD1 (5 bases). The CDR3 is 11 residues long. V was trimmed by 3 bases and J by 7 bases, leaving 8 bases between them. Germline values: CDR1 SGHDT, CDR2 YYEEEE. The chain's CDR3 is CASSSQGEQYF. DNA of the CDR3: TGTGCCAGCAGCTCCCAGGGAGAGCAGTACTTC.

The chain is built from TRBV5-4 and TRBJ2-5; tentatively, D is TRBD1 (5 bases). CDR1 is SGHNT and CDR2 is YYREEE in the germline V gene (reference sequence). CDR3 length: 14 amino acids. Trimming removed 0 bases from V and 4 bases from J, with 10 bases in between. The CDR3 loop is CASSLGRDRETQYF. CDR3 DNA sequence: TGTGCCAGCAGCTTGGGCAGGGATAGAGAGACCCAGTACTTC.

The chain couples TRBV5-4 to TRBJ1-2; possibly TRBD1 for D (6 bases). Germline V gene lookup returns CDR1 SGHNT and CDR2 YYREEE (reference sequence). The CDR3 runs to 15 residues. The V and J ends lost 4 bases and 8 bases respectively, with 21 bases between them. As DNA, the CDR3 is TGTGCCAGCAGCGTTCCGACAGGTCCGCTCTACGGCTACACCTTC. It yields the protein CASSVPTGPLYGYTF.

V usage is TRBV5-1 and J usage is TRBJ2-7, with 7 positions matching TRBD1. The CDR3 spans 13 residues. The germline V gene has CDR1 SGHRS and CDR2 YFSETQ. J gave up 7 bases and V 3 bases, and 7 bases lay outside the gene matches. The CDR3 reads CASSSGDSEEQYF. CDR3 nucleotides: TGCGCCAGCAGCTCTGGGGACAGCGAGGAGCAGTACTTC.

The chain couples TRBV4-3 to TRBJ2-7, with a possible D match to TRBD2 (5 bases). From germline, CDR1 is LGHNA and CDR2 YSLEER. The CDR3 covers 15 residues. V shed 4 bases and J shed 2 bases, with 15 bases lying between them. This CDR3 reads CASSPGVSRAYEQYF. The CDR3 DNA follows: TGCGCCAGCAGCCCGGGCGTATCGCGGGCCTACGAGCAGTACTTC.

The chain is built from TRBV7-9 and TRBJ2-7, with D maybe TRBD2 (6 bases). V lost 7 bases to trimming and J lost 3 bases, with 16 bases between them. CDR1 is SEHNR, CDR2 FQNEAQ, per germline (reference sequence). This CDR3 spans 14 amino acids. In nucleotides, the CDR3 is TGTGCCAGCACTCTAACGGGGGAAAGCTACGAGCAGTACTTC. Its translation: CASTLTGESYEQYF.

The genes are TRBV25-1 and TRBJ2-3; D not resolved. The CDR3 contains 13 residues. Per germline, CDR1 MGHDK and CDR2 SYGVNS. Deletions cut 5 bases from V and 0 bases from J, with 6 bases between. CDR3 in amino acids: CASSPPSTDTQYF. DNA for the CDR3: TGTGCCAGCAGTCCCCCTAGCACAGATACGCAGTATTTT.

This clone was found once. J is TRBJ1-1 and V is TRBV5-6; D may be TRBD1 (5 bases). Germline V gene data show CDR1 as SGHDT and CDR2 as YYEEEE. Trimming took off 3 bases at V and 1 base at J, with 13 bases between the two ends. This CDR3 has 15 residues. This CDR3 is CASSSLQERNTEAFF. The CDR3 coding sequence is TGTGCCAGCAGCTCCTTACAGGAAAGGAACACTGAAGCTTTCTTT.

The rearrangement links TRBV2 to TRBJ2-2; 8 bases align to TRBD1. Per germline, CDR1 SNHLY and CDR2 FYNNEI. This CDR3 has 15 residues. The J segment lost 6 bases and the V segment lost 4 bases, leaving 7 bases of the junction unmatched. CDR3: CASSVRTGMAGELFF. In nucleotides, the CDR3 is TGTGCCAGCAGTGTCCGGACAGGGATGGCCGGGGAGCTGTTTTTT.

The V and J genes are TRBV5-1 and TRBJ1-6; D perhaps matches TRBD1 (5 bases). V lost 3 bases to trimming and J lost 8 bases, with 12 bases between them. Germline CDR1 reads SGHRS; CDR2 reads YFSETQ. The CDR3 has 14 amino acids. CDR3 sequence (DNA): TGCGCCAGCAGCTCCGGGACCAAAGATTCACCCCTCCACTTT. It is translated as CASSSGTKDSPLHF. The whole variable domain, filled in from reference TRBV5-1 and TRBJ1-6, reads KAGVTQTPRYLIKTRGQQVTLSCSPISGHRSVSWYQQTPGQGLQFLFEYFSETQRNKGNFPGRFSGRQFSNSRSEMNVSTLELGDSALYLCASSSGTKDSPLHFGNGTRLTVT.

CDR3 protein: CASSDGAGGVETQYF. The DNA for the CDR3 is TGTGCCAGTAGTGATGGGGCGGGGGGTGTGGAGACCCAGTACTTC. This chain uses TRBV19 with TRBJ2-5; 8 bases are shared with TRBD2. From germline, CDR1 is LNHDA and CDR2 SQIVND (reference sequence). The J segment lost 5 bases and the V segment lost 5 bases, leaving 10 bases of the junction unmatched. The CDR3 runs 15 residues.

The chain employs TRBV7-8 and TRBJ2-3; D is uncertain. The germline gives CDR1 SGHVS, CDR2 FQNEAQ. There are 15 residues in the CDR3. V shed 5 bases and J shed 2 bases, with 14 bases lying between them. The CDR3 sequence is CASSRTSPFTDTQYF. The CDR3, as DNA: TGTGCCAGCAGCCGGACGTCTCCCTTCACAGATACGCAGTATTTT.

The chain employs TRBV5-1 and TRBJ2-5; unclear D gene. CDR3 length: 13 amino acids. V gave up 0 bases and J gave up 9 bases, with 12 bases separating them. Germline V gene sequence: CDR1 SGHRS, CDR2 YFSETQ. The CDR3 loop is CASSLGVSRPQYF. The CDR3 region has the DNA TGCGCCAGCAGCTTGGGAGTATCGAGGCCCCAGTACTTC.

The chain links TRBV30 to TRBJ2-3; D unclear. V lost 2 bases and J lost 0, with 6 bases in between. The germline V gene has CDR1 GTSNPN and CDR2 SVGIG (reference sequence). CDR3 length: 13 residues. CDR3 DNA: TGTGCCTGGAGTCTAGAAAGCACAGATACGCAGTATTTT. This translates into CAWSLESTDTQYF.

The rearrangement uses TRBV5-8 and TRBJ2-5, with D possibly TRBD2 on 7 matching bases. With the DNA end fitting TRBJ2-7 better, the J assignment may be wrong. Germline CDR1 reads SGHTS; CDR2 reads YDEGEE. CDR3 length: 13 amino acids. The CDR3, as DNA: TGTGCCAGCAGCTTAAAGGGGGAGGGCGAGCAGTACTTC. It encodes CASSLKGEGEQYF.

The J gene is TRBJ1-1, the V gene TRBV7-9; 9 bases line up with TRBD1. This CDR3 has 13 residues. Per the germline V gene, CDR1 is SEHNR and CDR2 is FQNEAQ (reference sequence). Unmatched junction bases numbered 7, after V lost 6 bases and J lost 8 bases. CDR3 DNA sequence: TGTGCCAGCAGAGTTACAGGGGGCGCGGAAGCTTTCTTT. It is translated as CASRVTGGAEAFF.

This sequence joins TRBV6-6 and TRBJ2-4; D is unresolved. V dropped 1 base and J dropped 6 bases, with 10 bases sitting between them. Germline CDR1 reads MNHNY; CDR2 reads SVGAGI (reference sequence). There are 14 residues in the CDR3. CDR3 coding DNA: TGTGCCAGCAGTTACTGGAGCAGCCCAAACATTCAGTACTTC. Translating gives CASSYWSSPNIQYF.

The DNA for the CDR3 is TGTGCCAGCAGCTTGAAACAGGGGTTCCCTGAAGCTTTCTTT. Translation gives CASSLKQGFPEAFF. The V gene is TRBV7-8, the J gene TRBJ1-1; TRBD1 agrees at 7 bases. V dropped 3 bases and J dropped 6; count of bases not matched to a gene: 7. Germline lookup yields CDR1 SGHVS and CDR2 FQNEAQ. The CDR3 runs to 14 residues.